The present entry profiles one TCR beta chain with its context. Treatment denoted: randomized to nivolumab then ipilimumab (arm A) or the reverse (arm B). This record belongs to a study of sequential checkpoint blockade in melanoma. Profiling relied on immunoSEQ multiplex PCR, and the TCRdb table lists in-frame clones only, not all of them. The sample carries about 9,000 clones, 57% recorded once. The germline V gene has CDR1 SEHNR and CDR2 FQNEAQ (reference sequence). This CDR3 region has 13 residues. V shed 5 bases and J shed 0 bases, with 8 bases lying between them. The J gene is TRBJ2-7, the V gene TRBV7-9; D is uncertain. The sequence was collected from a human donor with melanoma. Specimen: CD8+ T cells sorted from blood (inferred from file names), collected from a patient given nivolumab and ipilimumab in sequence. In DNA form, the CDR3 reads TGTGCCAGCAGCCCGACTGACTCCTACGAGCAGTACTTC. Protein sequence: CASSPTDSYEQYF. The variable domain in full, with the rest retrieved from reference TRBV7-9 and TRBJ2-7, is DTGVSQNPRHKITKRGQNVTFRCDPISEHNRLYWYRQTLGQGPEFLTYFQNEAQLEKSRLLSDRFSAERPKGSFSTLEIQRTEQGDSAMYLCASSPTDSYEQYFGPGTRLTVT.